The clone carrying this T cell receptor beta chain showed up just a few times. Its antigen is not identified. This sample is drawn from a study of tumor-infiltrating lymphocytes in primary liver carcinoma. The germline gives CDR1 SGHDT, CDR2 YYEEEE. There are 13 residues in the CDR3. V dropped 2 bases and J dropped 2 bases, with 7 bases sitting between them. The study's findings and limits: Tumors had a significantly higher top-250-clone fraction than blood (p = 0.039).

Synthesis of TCR beta cDNA was carried out from 500 ng total RNA with a constant-region primer. Slightly modified ARM-PCR, run as three nested multiplex PCR rounds, produced the TCR beta libraries. TRBV1-TRBV30 forward and Cbeta reverse primers drove the first two roughly 9-cycle rounds. TCRdb called the multiplex PCR reads again in MiXCR, with one record for every CDR3 protein. The sample lists 300,000 to 350,000 distinct CDR3 sequences, less than 70% seen once, with roughly 6% in the top ten. Germline DNA was also extracted, and blood RNA was taken from unsorted whole blood. Researchers reported drawing around 3.6 milliliters of peripheral blood before surgery.

The genes are TRBV5-6 and TRBJ2-5; perhaps TRBD1 as D (5 bases). The sample comprised peripheral blood. This TCR derives from a man aged 35 to 55 with primary liver carcinoma and hepatitis B virus infection. Written as DNA, the CDR3 is TGTGCCAGCAGCTTAGGGGTTCAAGAGACCCAGTACTTC. Translated, it gives CASSLGVQETQYF.